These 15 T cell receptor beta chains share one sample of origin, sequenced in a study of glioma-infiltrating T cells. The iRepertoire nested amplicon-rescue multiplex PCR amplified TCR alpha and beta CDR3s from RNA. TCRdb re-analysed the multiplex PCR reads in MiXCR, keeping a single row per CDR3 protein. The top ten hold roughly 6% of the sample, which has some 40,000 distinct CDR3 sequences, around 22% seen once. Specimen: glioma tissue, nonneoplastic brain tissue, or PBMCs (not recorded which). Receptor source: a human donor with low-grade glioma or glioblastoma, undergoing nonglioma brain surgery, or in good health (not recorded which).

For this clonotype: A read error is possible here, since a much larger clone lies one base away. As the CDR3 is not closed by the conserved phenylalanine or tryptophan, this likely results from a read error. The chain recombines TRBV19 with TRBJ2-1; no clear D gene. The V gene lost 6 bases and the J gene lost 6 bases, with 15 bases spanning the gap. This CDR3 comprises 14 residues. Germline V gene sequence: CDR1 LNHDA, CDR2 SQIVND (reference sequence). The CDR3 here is CASRASPESNEQFL. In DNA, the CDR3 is TGTGCCAGTAGAGCCTCGCCGGAAAGCAATGAGCAGTTCCTC.

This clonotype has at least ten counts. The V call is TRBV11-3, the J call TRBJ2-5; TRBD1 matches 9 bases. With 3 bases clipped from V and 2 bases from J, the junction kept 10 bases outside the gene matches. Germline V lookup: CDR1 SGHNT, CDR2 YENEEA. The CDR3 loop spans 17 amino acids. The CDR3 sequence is CASSFAGTGIGQETQYF. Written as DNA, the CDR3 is TGTGCCAGCAGCTTCGCCGGGACAGGGATAGGGCAAGAGACCCAGTACTTC.

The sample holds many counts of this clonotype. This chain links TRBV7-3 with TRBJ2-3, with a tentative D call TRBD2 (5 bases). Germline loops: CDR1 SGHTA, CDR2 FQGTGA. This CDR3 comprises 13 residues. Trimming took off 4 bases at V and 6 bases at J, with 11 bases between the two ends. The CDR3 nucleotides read TGTGCCAGCAGCTCCGCGACGGGGGATACGCAGTATTTT. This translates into CASSSATGDTQYF.

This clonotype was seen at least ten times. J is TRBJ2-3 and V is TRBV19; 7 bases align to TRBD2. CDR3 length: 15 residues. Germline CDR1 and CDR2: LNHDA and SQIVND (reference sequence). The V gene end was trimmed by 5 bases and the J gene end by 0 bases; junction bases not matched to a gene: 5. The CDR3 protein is CASSQLATSTDTQYF. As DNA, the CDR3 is TGTGCCAGTAGTCAACTAGCGACCAGCACAGATACGCAGTATTTT.

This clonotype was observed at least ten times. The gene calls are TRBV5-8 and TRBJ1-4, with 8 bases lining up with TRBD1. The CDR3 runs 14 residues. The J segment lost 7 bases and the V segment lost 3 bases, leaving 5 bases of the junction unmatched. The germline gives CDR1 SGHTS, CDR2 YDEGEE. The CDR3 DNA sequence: TGTGCCAGCAGCTACGGACAGGGTAGTGAAAAACTGTTTTTT. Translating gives CASSYGQGSEKLFF.

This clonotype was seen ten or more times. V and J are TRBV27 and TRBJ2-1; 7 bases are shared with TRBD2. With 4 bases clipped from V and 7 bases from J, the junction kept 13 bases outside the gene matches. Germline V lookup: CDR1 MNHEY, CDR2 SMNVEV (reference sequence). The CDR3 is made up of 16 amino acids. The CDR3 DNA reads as TGTGCCAGCAGTTCACGACTAGCCAGCCCACTAAATGAGCAGTTCTTC. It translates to CASSSRLASPLNEQFF.

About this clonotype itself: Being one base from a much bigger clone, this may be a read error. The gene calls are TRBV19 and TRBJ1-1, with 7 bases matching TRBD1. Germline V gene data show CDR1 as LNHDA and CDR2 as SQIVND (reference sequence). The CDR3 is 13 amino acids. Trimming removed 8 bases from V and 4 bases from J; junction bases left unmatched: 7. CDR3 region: CASVGQWSTEAFF. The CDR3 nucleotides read TGTGCCAGTGTGGGACAGTGGAGCACTGAAGCTTTCTTT.

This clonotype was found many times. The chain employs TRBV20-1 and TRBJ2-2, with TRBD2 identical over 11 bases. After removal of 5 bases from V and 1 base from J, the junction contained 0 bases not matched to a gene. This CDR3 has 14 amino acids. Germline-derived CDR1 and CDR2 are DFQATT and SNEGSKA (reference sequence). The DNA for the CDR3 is TGCAGTGCTCTAGCGGGAGGGAACACCGGGGAGCTGTTTTTT. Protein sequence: CSALAGGNTGELFF.

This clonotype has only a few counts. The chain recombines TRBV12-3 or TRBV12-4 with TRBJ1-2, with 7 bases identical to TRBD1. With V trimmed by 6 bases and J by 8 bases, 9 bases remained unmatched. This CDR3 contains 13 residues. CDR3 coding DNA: TGTGCCAGCAGACCTACAGGGGTAGAAGGCTACACCTTC. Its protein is CASRPTGVEGYTF.

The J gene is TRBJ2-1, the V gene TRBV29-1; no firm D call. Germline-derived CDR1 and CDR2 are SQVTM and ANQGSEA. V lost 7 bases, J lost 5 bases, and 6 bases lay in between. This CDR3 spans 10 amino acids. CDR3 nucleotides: TGCAGCGGAGAGGACAATGAGCAGTTCTTC. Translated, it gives CSGEDNEQFF.

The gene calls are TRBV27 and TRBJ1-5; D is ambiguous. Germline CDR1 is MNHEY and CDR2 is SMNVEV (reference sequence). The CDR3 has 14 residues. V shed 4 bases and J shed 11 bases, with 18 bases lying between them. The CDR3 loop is CASSCIEGSRSQHF. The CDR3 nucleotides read TGTGCCAGCAGTTGTATCGAAGGAAGTCGGTCCCAGCATTTT.

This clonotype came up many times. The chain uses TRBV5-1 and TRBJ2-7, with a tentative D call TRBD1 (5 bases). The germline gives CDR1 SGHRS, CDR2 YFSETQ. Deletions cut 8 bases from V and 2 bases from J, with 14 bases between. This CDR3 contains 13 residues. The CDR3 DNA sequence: TGCGCCAGAGGGGTAACTCAACCCTACGAGCAGTACGTC. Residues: CARGVTQPYEQYV.

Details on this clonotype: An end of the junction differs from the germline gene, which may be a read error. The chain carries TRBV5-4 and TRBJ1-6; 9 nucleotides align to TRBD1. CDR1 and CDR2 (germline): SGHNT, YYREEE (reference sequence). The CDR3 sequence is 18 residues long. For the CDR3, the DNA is TGTGTCAGCAGTTCTCCGGGACAGGGTGTAGACTATAATTCACCCCTCAACTTT. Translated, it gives CVSSSPGQGVDYNSPLNF.

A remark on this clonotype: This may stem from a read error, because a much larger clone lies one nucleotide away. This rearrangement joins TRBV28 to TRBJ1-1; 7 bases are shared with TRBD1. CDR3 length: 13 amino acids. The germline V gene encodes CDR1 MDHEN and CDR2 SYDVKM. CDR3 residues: CAGSLQDRRKAFF. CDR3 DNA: TGTGCCGGCAGTTTACAGGACAGGAGGAAAGCTTTCTTT. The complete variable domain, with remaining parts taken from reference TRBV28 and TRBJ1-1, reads DVKVTQSSRYLVKRTGEKVFLECVQDMDHENMFWYRQDPGLGLRLIYFSYDVKMKEKGDIPEGYSVSREKKERFSLILESASTNQTSMYLCAGSLQDRRKAFFGQGTRLTVV.

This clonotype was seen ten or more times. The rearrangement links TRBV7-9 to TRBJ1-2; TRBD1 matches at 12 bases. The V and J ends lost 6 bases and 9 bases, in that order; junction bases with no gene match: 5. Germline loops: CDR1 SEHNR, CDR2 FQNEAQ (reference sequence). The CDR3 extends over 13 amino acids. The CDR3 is CASSVGTGGRYTF. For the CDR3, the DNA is TGTGCCAGCAGTGTCGGGACAGGGGGCCGCTACACCTTC.